This T cell receptor beta chain originates from a study of T cell responses to AZD1222 COVID-19 vaccine. Measured with immunoSEQ multiplex PCR; TCRdb has only the in-frame clones, and not every one. Of about 140,000 clones in the sample, roughly 93% were seen once. The germline gives CDR1 MNHEY, CDR2 SVGAGI. This CDR3 is 15 amino acids long. Trimming took off 6 bases at V and 1 base at J, with 13 bases between the two ends. The chain joins TRBV6-5 to TRBJ1-5, with D maybe TRBD1 (6 bases). The sequences come from peripheral blood, collected on day 0 of MenACWY control vaccination. The sequence was obtained from an adult in good health. The CDR3: CASRLFRGSNQPQHF. The CDR3 bases are TGTGCCAGCAGACTTTTCAGGGGAAGCAATCAGCCCCAGCATTTT.